Listed below are T cell receptor beta chains from one sample, sequenced in a study of cytomegalovirus exposure and HLA in healthy donors. The repertoire was sequenced with immunoSEQ multiplex PCR; TCRdb's copy has only in-frame clones and lacks some. The sample has over 110,000 clones, 82% seen once. Material for sequencing was PBMCs. The source of these receptors is a male donor in good health and CMV-seronegative. The CDR3 runs from the conserved cysteine through the conserved F or W. The D gene is left open where the match is weak. Expanded clones get a size class; other rows say once, few or many, or leave the size out.

clone_size j_call v_call d_call cdr3_length cdr3_aa cdr3_nt
NA TRBJ2-7 TRBV4-3 TRBD1 16 CASSQDTGESSYEQYF TGCGCCAGCAGCCAAGATACAGGGGAGAGCTCCTACGAGCAGTACTTC
NA TRBJ2-5 TRBV5-1 NA 14 CASSLASEQETQYF TGCGCCAGCAGCTTGGCGTCAGAACAAGAGACCCAGTACTTC
NA TRBJ2-7 TRBV7-2 TRBD2 14 CASSSSGNSYEQYF TGTGCCAGCAGCTCTAGCGGGAACTCCTACGAGCAGTACTTC
NA TRBJ2-7 TRBV9 NA 15 CASSVDGRVGDEQYF TGTGCCAGCAGCGTAGATGGCAGGGTTGGCGACGAGCAGTACTTC
once TRBJ2-5 TRBV5-6 TRBD2 15 CASSLGLAGQETQYF TGTGCCAGCAGCTTGGGACTAGCGGGGCAAGAGACCCAGTACTTC
NA TRBJ2-7 TRBV4-1 TRBD2 15 CASSQGLAGPYEQYF TGCGCCAGCAGCCAGGGACTAGCGGGGCCCTACGAGCAGTACTTC
once TRBJ2-7 TRBV7-2 TRBD2 16 CASSSGLAGTTYEQYF TGTGCCAGCAGCAGCGGACTAGCGGGAACCACCTACGAGCAGTACTTC
NA TRBJ2-3 TRBV4-2 TRBD2 17 CASSQDPPAGGSDTQYF TGTGCCAGCAGCCAAGATCCGCCAGCGGGAGGTTCAGATACGCAGTATTTT
NA TRBJ2-3 TRBV2 TRBD2 15 CASRLAGGEADTQYF TGTGCCAGCAGGCTAGCGGGAGGGGAGGCAGATACGCAGTATTTT
NA TRBJ2-5 TRBV7-7 NA 14 CASSLSVGAETQYF TGTGCCAGCAGCTTATCAGTGGGAGCGGAGACCCAGTACTTC
NA TRBJ1-3 TRBV18 NA 11 CASSDKNTIYF TGTGCCAGCTCGGACAAAAACACCATATATTTT
NA TRBJ2-4 TRBV13 NA 15 CASSLYGLAKNIQYF TGTGCCAGCAGCTTATATGGACTAGCCAAAAACATTCAGTACTTC
NA TRBJ2-7 TRBV7-2 TRBD2 15 CASSEQRGPTAEQYF TGTGCCAGCAGCGAGCAGCGGGGACCGACCGCGGAGCAGTACTTC
NA TRBJ2-4 TRBV6-5 TRBD2 13 CASINSGSGIQYF TGTGCCAGCATCAATAGCGGGAGTGGCATTCAGTACTTC
NA TRBJ2-1 TRBV4-1 TRBD2 16 CASSQGGGLSYNEQFF TGCGCCAGCAGCCAAGGGGGGGGACTCTCCTACAATGAGCAGTTCTTC
NA TRBJ1-2 TRBV29-1 NA 12 CSVPGHRIGYTF TGCAGCGTTCCGGGACACCGAATCGGCTACACCTTC
NA TRBJ2-7 TRBV7-9 NA 14 CASSSDSNRYEQYF TGTGCCAGCAGCTCGGACAGCAATCGCTACGAGCAGTACTTC
NA TRBJ2-7 TRBV13 NA 16 CASSIFQQGEGGEQYF TGTGCCAGCAGCATATTTCAACAGGGTGAGGGAGGGGAGCAGTACTTC
few TRBJ2-1 TRBV7-3 NA 14 CASSLGLVGDEQFF TGTGCCAGCAGCTTAGGGCTAGTAGGGGATGAGCAGTTCTTC
NA TRBJ2-4 TRBV27 TRBD2 17 CASSWRGLAGTQNIQYF TGTGCCAGCAGTTGGCGCGGACTAGCGGGGACCCAAAACATTCAGTACTTC
once TRBJ1-1 TRBV9 TRBD1 16 CASSVAGTGSNTEAFF TGTGCCAGCAGCGTAGCTGGGACAGGGTCGAACACTGAAGCTTTCTTT
NA TRBJ2-7 TRBV5-3 TRBD2 14 CARCPQRDTYEQYF TGTGCCAGATGTCCCCAGCGGGATACCTACGAGCAGTACTTC
once TRBJ2-7 TRBV14 NA 14 CASSKVTGPYEQYF TGTGCCAGCAGCAAAGTCACAGGGCCATACGAGCAGTACTTC
NA TRBJ2-7 TRBV5-4 NA 12 CASSPRGGEQYF TGTGCCAGCAGCCCGCGGGGCGGAGAGCAGTACTTC
NA TRBJ1-1 TRBV19 NA 15 CASSIVPGMNTEAFF TGTGCCAGTAGTATTGTCCCAGGGATGAACACTGAAGCTTTCTTT
NA TRBJ2-1 TRBV14 TRBD2 12 CASSRTSSEQFF TGTGCCAGCAGCCGGACTAGCTCTGAGCAGTTCTTC
NA TRBJ2-7 TRBV5-4 TRBD1 15 CASSLAGGPRGEQYF TGTGCCAGCAGCTTGGCAGGGGGACCGCGAGGCGAGCAGTACTTC
NA TRBJ1-2 TRBV7-9 NA 11 CASSRDRFGTF TGTGCCAGCAGCAGAGACAGATTCGGAACCTTC
once TRBJ1-3 TRBV6-6 NA 15 CASSYSTSSGNTIYF TGTGCCAGCAGTTACTCGACATCCTCTGGAAACACCATATATTTT
NA TRBJ1-5 TRBV7-2 NA 15 CASSSGGGRIQPQHF TGTGCCAGCAGCTCCGGGGGAGGCAGGATTCAGCCCCAGCATTTT
once TRBJ2-1 TRBV2 NA 16 CASGTSTEGTYNEQFF TGTGCCAGCGGAACCTCGACGGAGGGAACCTACAATGAGCAGTTCTTC
NA TRBJ2-3 TRBV19 TRBD2 15 CASSIGGLSTDTQYF TGTGCCAGTAGTATTGGGGGACTAAGCACAGATACGCAGTATTTT
few TRBJ1-2 TRBV6-5 NA 14 CASRGLLSNYGYTF TGTGCCAGCAGGGGGCTACTGTCTAACTATGGCTACACCTTC
NA TRBJ2-1 TRBV7-6 NA 17 CASSLASGGNSYNEQFF TGTGCCAGCAGCTTAGCTTCAGGGGGGAACTCCTACAATGAGCAGTTCTTC
NA TRBJ2-1 TRBV5-6 NA 12 CASSTSGNEQFF TGTGCCAGCAGCACTAGTGGCAATGAGCAGTTCTTC
NA TRBJ2-2 TRBV6-4 NA 13 CASSDSSSGELFF TGTGCCAGCAGTGACTCGAGCTCCGGGGAGCTGTTTTTT
NA TRBJ2-7 TRBV9 TRBD1 16 CASSPEGTVPSYEQYF TGTGCCAGCAGCCCAGAAGGGACAGTCCCGTCCTACGAGCAGTACTTC
NA TRBJ1-5 TRBV5-1 NA 15 CASSPGLTTSQPQHF TGCGCCAGCAGCCCGGGACTGACGACTTCTCAGCCCCAGCATTTT
NA TRBJ2-6 TRBV19 NA 16 CASSLLQGGGANVLTF TGTGCCAGTAGCCTCCTACAGGGCGGTGGGGCCAACGTCCTGACTTTC
once TRBJ2-1 TRBV7-6 TRBD1 14 CASSLGQGAGEQFF TGTGCCAGCAGCTTAGGACAGGGGGCGGGCGAGCAGTTCTTC
NA TRBJ1-1 TRBV27 NA 15 CASSLQGYMNTEAFF TGTGCCAGCAGTTTACAGGGGTACATGAACACTGAAGCTTTCTTT
NA TRBJ1-2 TRBV28 NA 14 CASGPIRRNYGYTF TGTGCCAGCGGCCCTATCAGGAGGAACTATGGCTACACCTTC
NA TRBJ2-2 TRBV6-5 TRBD1 14 CASRTGQQTGELFF TGTGCCAGCAGGACGGGACAGCAGACCGGGGAGCTGTTTTTT
NA TRBJ2-3 TRBV6-5 NA 12 CASRRGTDTQYF TGTGCCAGCCGTAGAGGTACAGATACGCAGTATTTT
NA TRBJ1-4 TRBV6-6 TRBD1 14 CASRLGQGGEKLFF TGTGCCAGCAGATTGGGACAGGGGGGAGAAAAACTGTTTTTT
NA TRBJ2-1 TRBV2 NA 14 CASSEQGRGNEQFF TGTGCCAGCAGTGAACAAGGACGGGGCAATGAGCAGTTCTTC
NA TRBJ2-1 TRBV6-5 TRBD2 16 CASSYSRASGKNEQFF TGTGCCAGCAGTTACTCGAGGGCTAGCGGGAAGAATGAGCAGTTCTTC
NA TRBJ2-1 TRBV2 TRBD1 15 CASSEQDRSGNEQFF TGTGCCAGCAGTGAACAGGACAGGTCGGGCAATGAGCAGTTCTTC
NA TRBJ1-2 TRBV5-8 NA 12 CASRAANYGYTF TGTGCCAGCAGGGCAGCTAACTATGGCTACACCTTC
NA TRBJ2-3 TRBV30 TRBD1 17 CAWSAVTPGQGGDTQYF TGTGCCTGGAGTGCTGTAACGCCGGGACAGGGTGGAGATACGCAGTATTTT
NA TRBJ2-7 TRBV19 NA 13 CASSTDYPYEQYF TGTGCCAGTAGTACGGACTACCCCTACGAGCAGTACTTC